This is a list of T cell receptor beta chains from one sample in a study of blood T cells in healthy people across ages. One entry per CDR3 protein, called by TCRdb with MiXCR from the 5' RACE reads. The data contain about 1.5 million distinct CDR3 sequences, roughly 43% of them singletons. The material sequenced was blood. Receptors originate from a woman between 18 and 30 years old in good health. Each CDR3 is given with its conserved first and last residue. A D gene is named only where the DNA matches it firmly. Clone size, where shown, is once, few, many, or a class for clones that have expanded.

clone_size	d_call	v_call	j_call	cdr3_nt	cdr3_aa
NA	TRBD1	TRBV4-3	TRBJ2-7	TGCGCCAGCAGCCAGGACCGGGACAGCCACTACGAGCAGTACTTC	CASSQDRDSHYEQYF
many	NA	TRBV20-1	TRBJ2-7	TGCAGTGCTAGAGATCACCGTTCCGAGCAGTACTTC	CSARDHRSEQYF
NA	NA	TRBV4-3	TRBJ1-2	TGCGCCAGCAGCCAAGATCCCAGGGCAGGCCCCTATGGCTACACCTTC	CASSQDPRAGPYGYTF
NA	NA	TRBV7-2	TRBJ1-5	TGTGCCAGCAGCTTAGGGGAACTTAGCAATCAGCCCCAGCATTTT	CASSLGELSNQPQHF
NA	TRBD2	TRBV29-1	TRBJ2-7	TGCAGCGTTGCCGGGACTAGCGGTGCCGAGCAGTACTTC	CSVAGTSGAEQYF
few	NA	TRBV19	TRBJ2-3	TGTGCCAGTAGTGGCGGGAACTCAGATACGCAGTATTTT	CASSGGNSDTQYF
NA	TRBD1	TRBV7-9	TRBJ1-4	TGTGCCAGCAGCTTGGGGACAGACGGTAATGAAAAACTGTTTTTT	CASSLGTDGNEKLFF
NA	TRBD1	TRBV20-1	TRBJ1-2	TGCAGTGCTAGAGCCCCCGGGACAGCCTATGGCTACACCTTC	CSARAPGTAYGYTF
NA	NA	TRBV7-2	TRBJ2-5	TGTGCCAGCAGCTTAACTCGCGGACAAGAGACCCAGTACTTC	CASSLTRGQETQYF
few	NA	TRBV6-2/TRBV6-3	TRBJ2-1	TGTGCCAGCAGTTACGGCGGACGCTACAATGAGCAGTTCTTC	CASSYGGRYNEQFF
NA	NA	TRBV6-5	TRBJ2-5	TGTGCCAGCAGTTACTCACAGGAAGAGACCCAGTACTTC	CASSYSQEETQYF
few	TRBD1	TRBV29-1	TRBJ2-7	TGCAGTGTCCGGGACAGGGGTTCCTACGAGCAGTACTTC	CSVRDRGSYEQYF
NA	TRBD2	TRBV6-2/TRBV6-3	TRBJ2-7	TGTGCCAGTTCACTAGCGGGGGGGCGGTCCTACAATGAGCAGTACTTC	CASSLAGGRSYNEQYF
once	NA	TRBV12-3/TRBV12-4	TRBJ2-3	TGTGCAAGCAGTTTAGAAGGGCTAGCGAGGACAGATACGCAGTATTTT	CASSLEGLARTDTQYF
NA	NA	TRBV7-2	TRBJ2-3	TGTGCCAGCAGCTTAGTAGGGATTACGCAGTATTTT	CASSLVGITQYF
once	TRBD1	TRBV6-5	TRBJ1-6	TGTGCCAGCAGTTCGACAGGGAGTAATTCACCCCTCCACTTT	CASSSTGSNSPLHF
few	TRBD1	TRBV28	TRBJ2-2	TGTGCCAGCAGTCAGGGACAGGGAGTAACCGGGGAGCTGTTTTTT	CASSQGQGVTGELFF
NA	TRBD1	TRBV2	TRBJ2-5	TGTGCCAGCAGTGACCCAGGGGGCGCATTTCCAGAGACCCAGTACTTC	CASSDPGGAFPETQYF
few	NA	TRBV20-1	TRBJ2-7	TGCAGTGCTGGAGGGGTCCGGGGGGCCTACAATGAGCAGTACTTC	CSAGGVRGAYNEQYF
NA	TRBD1	TRBV5-6	TRBJ2-7	TGTGCCAGCACCTTCCGGGACAGGGGATCTTTGGAGCAGTACTTC	CASTFRDRGSLEQYF
NA	TRBD1	TRBV20-1	TRBJ2-7	TGCAGTGTCACATCCCCGGGACAGGGGACCTACGAGCAGTACTTC	CSVTSPGQGTYEQYF
NA	TRBD1	TRBV27	TRBJ2-7	TGTGCCAGCAGTTTTTCCGTGCAACAGGGGGCGTGGTACGAGCAGTACTTC	CASSFSVQQGAWYEQYF
NA	NA	TRBV6-6	TRBJ1-5	TGTGCCAGCAAAATGGGGGGGAATCAGCCCCAGCATTTT	CASKMGGNQPQHF
many	NA	TRBV4-1	TRBJ2-7	TGCGCCAGCAGCCAGGGGCTAGCGTATGAGCAGTACTTC	CASSQGLAYEQYF
NA	NA	TRBV25-1	TRBJ2-1	TGTGCCAGCAGTGAATATGACACTAGGAATGAGCAGTTCTTC	CASSEYDTRNEQFF
few	NA	TRBV3-1	TRBJ1-2	TGTGCCAGCAGCCAACAAGGGTATGGTGGCTACACCTTC	CASSQQGYGGYTF